The rows below give T cell receptor beta chains drawn from one sample of a study of T cell repertoires in cytomegalovirus infection. A single record per CDR3 protein comes from TCRdb applying MiXCR to the reads. Among approximately 300,000 distinct CDR3 sequences listed, around 29% were seen once. These TCRs are of unknown antigen specificity. The sample consisted of cultured PBMCs, taken from culture after CMV antigen stimulation. Every receptor here comes from a human donor in good health (CMV status not recorded). Some clones in this sample may be carry-over from other donors' samples. The CDR3 runs from the conserved cysteine through the conserved F or W. A D gene is named only where the DNA matches it firmly. Not every row has a clone size; where given, it reads once, few, many or a size class.

v_gene	j_gene	d_gene	abundance	CDR3aa	CDR3nt
TRBV10-3	TRBJ2-5	-	-	CAISESGGLQETQYF	TGTGCCATCAGTGAGTCTGGCGGCCTCCAAGAGACCCAGTACTTC
TRBV7-8	TRBJ1-1	-	few	CASSSHATVNTEAFF	TGTGCCAGCAGCTCCCACGCGACGGTGAACACTGAAGCTTTCTTT
TRBV4-1	TRBJ1-1	-	-	CASSQGWPLNTEAFF	TGCGCCAGCAGCCAAGGATGGCCGTTGAACACTGAAGCTTTCTTT
TRBV7-8	TRBJ1-1	TRBD1	-	CASRRQGRTEAFF	TGTGCCAGCAGGCGACAGGGACGGACTGAAGCTTTCTTT
TRBV7-2	TRBJ2-3	TRBD1	-	CASSFDRGTDTQYF	TGTGCCAGCAGCTTTGACAGGGGCACAGATACGCAGTATTTT
TRBV7-2	TRBJ2-6	-	few	CASSLLVRANVLTF	TGTGCCAGCAGCTTACTTGTTAGGGCCAACGTCCTGACTTTC
TRBV12-3/TRBV12-4	TRBJ1-1	TRBD1	few	CASSVTGGFSEAFF	TGTGCCAGCAGCGTAACAGGGGGTTTTTCTGAAGCTTTCTTT
TRBV7-8	TRBJ2-3	-	-	CASSSTGLQQYF	TGTGCCAGCAGCTCGACCGGCCTTCAGCAGTATTTT
TRBV30	TRBJ1-1	-	-	CAWTVGQLNTEAFF	TGTGCCTGGACCGTGGGGCAGTTAAACACTGAAGCTTTCTTT
TRBV12-3/TRBV12-4	TRBJ1-4	-	-	CASSSSHLANEKLFF	TGTGCCAGCAGTTCCAGCCACCTCGCTAATGAAAAACTGTTTTTT
TRBV20-1	TRBJ2-1	TRBD1	-	CSASATGRKNEQFF	TGCAGTGCTAGCGCGACAGGGCGGAAGAATGAGCAGTTCTTC
TRBV12-3/TRBV12-4	TRBJ2-7	-	few	CASSLNRIYEQYF	TGTGCCAGCAGTTTGAACAGGATCTACGAGCAGTACTTC
TRBV12-5	TRBJ1-2	-	-	CASGLSPRGYTF	TGTGCTAGTGGTTTGTCCCCACGGGGCTACACCTTC
TRBV4-1	TRBJ2-3	TRBD2	-	CASSHPSGRGGSDTQYF	TGCGCCAGCAGCCATCCTTCAGGACGGGGGGGCTCAGATACGCAGTATTTT
TRBV7-2	TRBJ2-2	-	few	CASSLASGNTGELFF	TGTGCCAGCAGCTTAGCTAGCGGGAACACCGGGGAGCTGTTTTTT
TRBV4-1	TRBJ1-6	TRBD1	-	CASSQDSGGYSPLHF	TGCGCCAGCAGCCAAGATTCAGGGGGTTACTCACCCCTCCACTTT
TRBV7-9	TRBJ2-5	TRBD2	-	CASSRGTSVAETQYF	TGTGCCAGCAGCCGGGGGACTAGCGTGGCGGAGACCCAGTACTTC
TRBV6-6	TRBJ2-1	TRBD2	-	CASTSSGLYNEQFF	TGTGCCAGCACCTCTAGCGGGCTCTACAATGAGCAGTTCTTC
TRBV9	TRBJ2-7	TRBD2	-	CASSPGRDEQYF	TGTGCCAGCAGCCCCGGGAGGGACGAGCAGTACTTC
TRBV6-5	TRBJ1-2	TRBD1	few	CASTVQGANGYTF	TGTGCCAGCACCGTACAGGGGGCAAACGGCTACACCTTC
TRBV9	TRBJ1-1	-	-	CASSVLTVSEAFF	TGTGCCAGCAGCGTTCTAACAGTCTCTGAAGCTTTCTTT
TRBV6-5	TRBJ1-2	-	-	CASSFTADYGYTF	TGTGCCAGCAGTTTCACAGCCGACTATGGCTACACCTTC
TRBV7-3	TRBJ2-1	-	few	CASSQDSYNEQFF	TGTGCCAGCAGCCAGGACAGCTACAATGAGCAGTTCTTC
TRBV5-4	TRBJ2-1	TRBD2	-	CASSGRAGLSYNEQFF	TGTGCCAGCAGCGGGCGGGCGGGACTATCGTACAATGAGCAGTTCTTC
TRBV5-4	TRBJ1-2	-	few	CASSWASNNNYGYTF	TGTGCCAGCAGCTGGGCCTCTAATAACAACTATGGCTACACCTTC
TRBV7-9	TRBJ1-5	-	many	CASSNMGAWERNQPQHF	TGTGCCAGCAGCAACATGGGCGCATGGGAGAGGAATCAGCCCCAGCATTTT
TRBV10-3	TRBJ2-2	TRBD2	-	CATLQGLAGDDTGELFF	TGTGCCACCTTACAGGGACTAGCGGGAGATGACACCGGGGAGCTGTTTTTT
TRBV29-1	TRBJ1-2	-	-	CSADIGRSYGYTF	TGCAGCGCCGACATCGGCAGGAGCTATGGCTACACCTTC
TRBV7-9	TRBJ2-7	-	few	CASSTDSHEQYF	TGTGCCAGCAGCACGGACAGCCACGAGCAGTACTTC
TRBV7-3	TRBJ2-2	-	many	CASGAGNTGELFF	TGTGCCAGCGGAGCGGGGAACACCGGGGAGCTGTTTTTT
TRBV11-2	TRBJ2-1	-	few	CASSHGGGAYNEQFF	TGTGCCAGCAGCCATGGGGGGGGGGCTTACAATGAGCAGTTCTTC
TRBV20-1	TRBJ2-1	TRBD2	-	CSAREEVAGDEQFF	TGCAGTGCTAGAGAAGAAGTAGCGGGAGATGAGCAGTTCTTC
TRBV7-8	TRBJ2-2	TRBD2	many	CASSLRLRLAGNTGELFF	TGTGCCAGCAGCTTAAGGTTACGACTAGCGGGGAACACCGGGGAGCTGTTTTTT
TRBV7-3	TRBJ2-1	-	many	CASSFSEGDEQFF	TGTGCCAGCAGCTTTTCCGAGGGGGATGAGCAGTTCTTC
TRBV7-6	TRBJ1-3	-	many	CASSPSPLLRSGNTIYF	TGTGCCAGCAGCCCCTCCCCGTTACTCCGCTCTGGAAACACCATATATTTT
TRBV3-1	TRBJ2-2	-	few	CASSEQGSGELFF	TGTGCCAGCAGCGAGCAGGGTTCCGGGGAGCTGTTTTTT
TRBV7-3	TRBJ2-6	TRBD2	many	CASSFASGRRANVLTF	TGTGCCAGCAGCTTCGCTAGCGGGAGGAGAGCCAACGTCCTGACTTTC
TRBV28	TRBJ2-1	TRBD1	-	CASSFVQGARSSYNEQFF	TGTGCCAGCAGTTTTGTTCAGGGGGCTCGAAGCTCCTACAATGAGCAGTTCTTC
TRBV7-3	TRBJ2-2	TRBD2	-	CASSPSGGATGELFF	TGTGCCAGCAGCCCTAGCGGGGGGGCGACCGGGGAGCTGTTTTTT
TRBV2	TRBJ2-1	-	-	CASSEERAGAEEQFF	TGTGCCAGCAGTGAAGAGAGGGCAGGAGCGGAAGAGCAGTTCTTC
TRBV12-3/TRBV12-4	TRBJ2-3	-	-	CASSLLRPSTDTQYF	TGTGCCAGCAGTTTACTCAGGCCTAGCACAGATACGCAGTATTTT
TRBV7-9	TRBJ2-3	TRBD1	few	CASSQNRGEDTQYF	TGTGCCAGCAGCCAAAACAGGGGTGAAGATACGCAGTATTTT
TRBV7-9	TRBJ2-2	-	-	CASSPGGLNTGELFF	TGTGCCAGCAGCCCAGGGGGGTTGAACACCGGGGAGCTGTTTTTT
TRBV2	TRBJ2-7	-	few	CASSKGRGAGEQYF	TGTGCCAGCAGTAAAGGTCGGGGGGCTGGGGAGCAGTACTTC
TRBV19	TRBJ1-1	-	few	CASSTQENTEAFF	TGTGCCAGTAGTACCCAGGAGAACACTGAAGCTTTCTTT
TRBV6-1	TRBJ2-5	-	-	CASLSSGAVPYF	TGTGCCAGCCTCTCCTCCGGGGCCGTACCGTACTTC
TRBV4-1	TRBJ2-3	TRBD1	few	CASSQGLVAGTGRADTQYF	TGCGCCAGCAGCCAAGGTCTTGTCGCAGGGACAGGGAGGGCAGATACGCAGTATTTT
TRBV7-2	TRBJ2-1	TRBD2	many	CASSRSAGGYNEQFF	TGTGCCAGCAGCCGGTCTGCGGGAGGTTACAATGAGCAGTTCTTC
TRBV7-3	TRBJ2-5	-	many	CASSLTGGTTQETQYF	TGTGCCAGCAGCTTAACGGGGGGCACGACTCAAGAGACCCAGTACTTC
TRBV6-1	TRBJ1-4	-	-	CASSEGAGEKLFF	TGTGCCAGCAGTGAAGGCGCAGGGGAAAAACTGTTTTTT
TRBV19	TRBJ2-7	TRBD2	-	CASSIASGGTYEQYF	TGTGCCAGTAGTATTGCTAGCGGGGGGACCTACGAGCAGTACTTC
TRBV7-9	TRBJ1-5	-	few	CASSLEGRGRTQHF	TGTGCCAGCAGCTTAGAGGGGCGGGGAAGGACCCAGCATTTT
TRBV28	TRBJ1-1	-	few	CASSPNRVDTEAFF	TGTGCCAGCAGCCCTAACAGAGTCGACACTGAAGCTTTCTTT
TRBV12-3/TRBV12-4	TRBJ2-2	TRBD2	-	CASSPDGIGTSTGELFF	TGTGCCAGCAGCCCGGACGGGATCGGGACTAGCACCGGGGAGCTGTTTTTT
TRBV14	TRBJ2-4	-	-	CASSPLAKNIQYF	TGTGCCAGCAGTCCTTTGGCAAAGAACATTCAGTACTTC